This TCR beta chain is drawn from a study of control samples from healthy donors and cancer patients. The CDR3 covers 16 residues. In germline, CDR1 is SGHRS, CDR2 YFSETQ. With 0 bases clipped from V and 2 bases from J, the junction kept 7 bases outside the gene matches. Assay: immunoSEQ multiplex PCR; the TCRdb copy retains only in-frame clones and omits some. The profile covers roughly 100,000 clones, with just over 90% appearing a single time and approximately 1% taken by the ten largest. This chain connects TRBV5-1 to TRBJ2-7; 8 positions agree with TRBD1. This TCR was sampled from a woman between 25 and 40 years old in good health. The specimen sequenced was blood. CDR3 residues: CASSLAPGGGPYEQYF. For the CDR3, the DNA is TGCGCCAGCAGCTTGGCCCCAGGGGGCGGTCCCTACGAGCAGTACTTC.